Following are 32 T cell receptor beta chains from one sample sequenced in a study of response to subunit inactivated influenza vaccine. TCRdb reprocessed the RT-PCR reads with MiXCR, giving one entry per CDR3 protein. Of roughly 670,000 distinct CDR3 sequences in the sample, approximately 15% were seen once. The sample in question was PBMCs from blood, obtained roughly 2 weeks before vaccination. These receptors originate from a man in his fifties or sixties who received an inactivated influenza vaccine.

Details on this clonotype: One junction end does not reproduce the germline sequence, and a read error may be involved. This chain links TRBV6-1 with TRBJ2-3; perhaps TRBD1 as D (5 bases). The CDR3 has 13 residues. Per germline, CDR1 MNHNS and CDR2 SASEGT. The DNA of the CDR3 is TGTGCCAGCAGACCTGCAGGGAAAAATACGCAGTTTTTT. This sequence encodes CASRPAGKNTQFF.

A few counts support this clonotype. In nucleotides, the CDR3 is TGCAGTGCTAGCCCGGGGGGCCGAAACAATGAGCAGTTCTTC. It codes for CSASPGGRNNEQFF. The chain combines TRBV20-1 with TRBJ2-1; possible D gene TRBD2, 7 bases. Trimming shortened V by 3 bases and J by 5 bases, and 14 bases separated the two germline ends. CDR1 and CDR2 from the germline V gene are DFQATT and SNEGSKA (reference sequence). CDR3 size: 14 residues.

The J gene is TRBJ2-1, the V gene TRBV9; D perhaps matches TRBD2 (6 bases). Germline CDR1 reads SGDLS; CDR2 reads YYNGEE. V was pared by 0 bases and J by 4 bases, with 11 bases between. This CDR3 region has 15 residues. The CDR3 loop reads CASSVGAGPYNEQFF. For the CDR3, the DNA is TGTGCCAGCAGCGTAGGGGCGGGACCATACAATGAGCAGTTCTTC. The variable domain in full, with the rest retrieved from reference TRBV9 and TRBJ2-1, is DSGVTQTPKHLITATGQRVTLRCSPRSGDLSVYWYQQSLDQGLQFLIQYYNGEERAKGNILERFSAQQFPDLHSELNLSSLELGDSALYFCASSVGAGPYNEQFFGPGTRLTVL.

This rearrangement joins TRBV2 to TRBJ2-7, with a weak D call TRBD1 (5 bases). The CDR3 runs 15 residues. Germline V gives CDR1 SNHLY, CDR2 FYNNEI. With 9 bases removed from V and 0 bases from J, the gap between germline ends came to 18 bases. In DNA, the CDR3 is TGTGCCAGTTCCTCCTTCAACAGGAGCTCCTACGAGCAGTACTTC. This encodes CASSSFNRSSYEQYF.

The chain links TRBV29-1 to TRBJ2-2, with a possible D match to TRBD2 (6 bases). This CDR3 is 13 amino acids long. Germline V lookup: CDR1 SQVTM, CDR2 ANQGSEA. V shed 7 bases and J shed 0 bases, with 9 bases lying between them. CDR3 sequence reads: CSGEAPNTGELFF. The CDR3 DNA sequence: TGCAGCGGGGAGGCTCCGAACACCGGGGAGCTGTTTTTT.

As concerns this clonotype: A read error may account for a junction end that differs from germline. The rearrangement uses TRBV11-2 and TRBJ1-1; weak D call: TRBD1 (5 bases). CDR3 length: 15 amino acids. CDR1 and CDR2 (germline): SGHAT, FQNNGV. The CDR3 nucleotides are TGTGCCAGCAGCTTAGGAACAGGTGTGGGCACTGAAGCTCTCTTT. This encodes CASSLGTGVGTEALF.

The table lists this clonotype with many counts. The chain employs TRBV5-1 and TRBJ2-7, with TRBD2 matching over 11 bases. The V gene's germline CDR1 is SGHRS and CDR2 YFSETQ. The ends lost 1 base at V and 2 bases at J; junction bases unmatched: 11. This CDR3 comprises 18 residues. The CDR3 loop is CASSLMLAGGKGTYEQYF. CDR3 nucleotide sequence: TGCGCCAGCAGCTTGATGCTAGCGGGAGGTAAAGGGACCTACGAGCAGTACTTC. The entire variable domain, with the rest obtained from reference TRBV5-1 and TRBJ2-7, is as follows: KAGVTQTPRYLIKTRGQQVTLSCSPISGHRSVSWYQQTPGQGLQFLFEYFSETQRNKGNFPGRFSGRQFSNSRSEMNVSTLELGDSALYLCASSLMLAGGKGTYEQYFGPGTRLTVT.

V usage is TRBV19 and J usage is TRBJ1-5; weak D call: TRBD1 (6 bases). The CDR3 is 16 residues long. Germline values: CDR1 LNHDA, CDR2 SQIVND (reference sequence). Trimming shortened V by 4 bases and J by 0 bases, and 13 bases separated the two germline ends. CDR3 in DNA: TGTGCCAGTAGTAACCGGGACAACTATAGCAATCAGCCCCAGCATTTT. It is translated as CASSNRDNYSNQPQHF. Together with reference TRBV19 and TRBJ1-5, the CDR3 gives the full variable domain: DGGITQSPKYLFRKEGQNVTLSCEQNLNHDAMYWYRQDPGQGLRLIYYSQIVNDFQKGDIAEGYSVSREKKESFPLTVTSAQKNPTAFYLCASSNRDNYSNQPQHFGDGTRLSIL.

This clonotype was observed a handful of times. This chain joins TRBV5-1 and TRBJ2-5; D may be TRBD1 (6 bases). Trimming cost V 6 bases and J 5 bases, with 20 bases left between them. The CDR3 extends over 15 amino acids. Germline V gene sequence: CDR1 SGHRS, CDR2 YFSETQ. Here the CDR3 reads CASMKGGHKGETQYF. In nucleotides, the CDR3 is TGCGCCAGCATGAAAGGGGGACACAAAGGGGAGACCCAGTACTTC.

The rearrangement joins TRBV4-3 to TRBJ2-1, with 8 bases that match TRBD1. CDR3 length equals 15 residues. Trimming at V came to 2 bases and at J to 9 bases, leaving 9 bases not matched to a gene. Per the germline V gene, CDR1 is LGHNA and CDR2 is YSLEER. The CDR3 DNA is TGCGCCAGCAGCCAACTTAGACAGGGGTCCGGTGAGCAGTTCTTC. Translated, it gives CASSQLRQGSGEQFF.

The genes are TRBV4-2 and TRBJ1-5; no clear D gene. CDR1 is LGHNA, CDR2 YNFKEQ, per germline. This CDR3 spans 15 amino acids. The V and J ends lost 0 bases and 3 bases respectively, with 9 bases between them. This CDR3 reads CASSQDVGSNQPQHF. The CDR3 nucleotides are TGTGCCAGCAGCCAAGATGTGGGATCCAATCAGCCCCAGCATTTT.

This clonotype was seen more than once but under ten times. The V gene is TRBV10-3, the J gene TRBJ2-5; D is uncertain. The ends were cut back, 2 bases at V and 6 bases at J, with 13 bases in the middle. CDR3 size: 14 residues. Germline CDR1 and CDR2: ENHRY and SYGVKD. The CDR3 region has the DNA TGTGCCATCAGTGAGACCGACGAGCCGAAGACCCAGTACTTC. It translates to CAISETDEPKTQYF.

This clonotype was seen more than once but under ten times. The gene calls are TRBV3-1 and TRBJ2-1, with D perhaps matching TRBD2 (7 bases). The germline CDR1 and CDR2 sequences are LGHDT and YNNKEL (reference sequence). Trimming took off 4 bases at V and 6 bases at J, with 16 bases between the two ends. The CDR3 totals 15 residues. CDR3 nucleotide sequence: TGTGCCAGCAGCCGGGGGGCGGGGGCTCCCAATGAGCAGTTCTTC. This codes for CASSRGAGAPNEQFF.

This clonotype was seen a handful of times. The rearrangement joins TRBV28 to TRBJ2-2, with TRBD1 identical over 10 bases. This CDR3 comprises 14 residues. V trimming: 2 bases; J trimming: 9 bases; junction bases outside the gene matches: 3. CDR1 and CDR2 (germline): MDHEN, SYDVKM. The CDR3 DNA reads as TGTGCCAGCAGTTTAAGGGACAGGGGTAGGGAGCTGTTTTTT. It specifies CASSLRDRGRELFF.

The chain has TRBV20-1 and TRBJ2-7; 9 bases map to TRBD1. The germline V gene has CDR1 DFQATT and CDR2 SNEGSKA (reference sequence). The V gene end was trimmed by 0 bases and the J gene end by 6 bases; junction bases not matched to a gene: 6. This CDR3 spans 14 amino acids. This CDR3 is CSARDLTGGGEQYF. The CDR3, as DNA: TGCAGTGCTAGAGATCTTACAGGGGGCGGCGAGCAGTACTTC.

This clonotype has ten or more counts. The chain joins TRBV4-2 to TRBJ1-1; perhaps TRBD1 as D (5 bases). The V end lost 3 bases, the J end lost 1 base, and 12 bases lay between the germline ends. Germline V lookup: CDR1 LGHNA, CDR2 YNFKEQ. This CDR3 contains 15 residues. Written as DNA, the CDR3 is TGTGCCAGCAGCCAGGCGGACATCCAGAACACTGAAGCTTTCTTT. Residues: CASSQADIQNTEAFF.

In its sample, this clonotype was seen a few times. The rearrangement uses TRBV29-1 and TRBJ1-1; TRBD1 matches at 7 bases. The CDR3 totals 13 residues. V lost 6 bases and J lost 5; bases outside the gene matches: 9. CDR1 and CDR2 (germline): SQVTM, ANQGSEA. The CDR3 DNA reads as TGCAGCGTAGCCTGGACAGGAAAGACTGAAGCTTTCTTT. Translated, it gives CSVAWTGKTEAFF.

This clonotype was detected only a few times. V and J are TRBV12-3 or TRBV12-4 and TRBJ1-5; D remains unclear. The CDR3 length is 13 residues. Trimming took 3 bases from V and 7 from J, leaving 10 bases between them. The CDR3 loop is CASSLARGQPQHF. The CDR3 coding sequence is TGTGCCAGCAGTTTGGCTAGAGGGCAGCCCCAGCATTTT.

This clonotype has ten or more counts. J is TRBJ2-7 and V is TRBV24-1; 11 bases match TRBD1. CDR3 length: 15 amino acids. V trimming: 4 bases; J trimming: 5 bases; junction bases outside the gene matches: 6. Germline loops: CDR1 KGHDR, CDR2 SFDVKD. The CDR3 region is CATSETGTGGNEQYF. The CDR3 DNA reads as TGTGCCACCAGTGAAACCGGGACAGGGGGGAACGAGCAGTACTTC.

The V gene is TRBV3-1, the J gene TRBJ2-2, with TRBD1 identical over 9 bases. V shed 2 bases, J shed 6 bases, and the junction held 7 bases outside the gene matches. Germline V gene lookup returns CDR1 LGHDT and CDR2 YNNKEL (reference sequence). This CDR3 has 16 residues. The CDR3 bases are TGTGCCAGCAGCCAAACCGGGACAGGGACGCCCGGGGAGCTGTTTTTT. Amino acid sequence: CASSQTGTGTPGELFF.

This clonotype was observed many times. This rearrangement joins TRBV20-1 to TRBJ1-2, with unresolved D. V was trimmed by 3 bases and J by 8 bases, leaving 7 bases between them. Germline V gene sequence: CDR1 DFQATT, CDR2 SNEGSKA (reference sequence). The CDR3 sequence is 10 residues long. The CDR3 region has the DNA TGCAGTGCTAGTACTTCCGGCTACACCTTC. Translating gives CSASTSGYTF.

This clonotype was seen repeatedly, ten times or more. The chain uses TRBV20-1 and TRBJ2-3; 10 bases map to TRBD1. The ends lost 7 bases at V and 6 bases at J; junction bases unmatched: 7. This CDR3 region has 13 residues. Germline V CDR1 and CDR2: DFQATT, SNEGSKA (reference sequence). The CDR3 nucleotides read TGCAGTGGTTGGACAGGGGGAGTGGATACGCAGTATTTT. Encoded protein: CSGWTGGVDTQYF.

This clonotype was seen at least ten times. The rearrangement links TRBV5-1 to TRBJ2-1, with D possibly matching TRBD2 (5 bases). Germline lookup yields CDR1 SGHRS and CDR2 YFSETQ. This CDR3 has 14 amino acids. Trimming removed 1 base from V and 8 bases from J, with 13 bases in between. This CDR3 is CASSLMTLGDEQFF. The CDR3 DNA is TGCGCCAGCAGCTTGATGACCCTCGGGGATGAGCAGTTCTTC.

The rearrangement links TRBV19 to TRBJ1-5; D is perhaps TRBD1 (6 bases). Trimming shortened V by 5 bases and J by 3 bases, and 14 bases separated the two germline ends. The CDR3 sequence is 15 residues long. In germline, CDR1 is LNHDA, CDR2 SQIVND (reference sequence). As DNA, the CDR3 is TGTGCCAGTAGTTTGTCCCCGGGACACAATCAGCCCCAGCATTTT. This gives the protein CASSLSPGHNQPQHF.

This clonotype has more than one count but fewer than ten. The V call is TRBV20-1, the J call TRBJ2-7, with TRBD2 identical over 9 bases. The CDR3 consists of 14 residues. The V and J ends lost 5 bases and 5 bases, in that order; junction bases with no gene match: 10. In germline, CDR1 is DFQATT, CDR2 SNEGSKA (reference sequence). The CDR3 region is CSAGPGLALDEQYF. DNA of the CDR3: TGCAGTGCTGGTCCGGGACTAGCTCTCGACGAGCAGTACTTC.

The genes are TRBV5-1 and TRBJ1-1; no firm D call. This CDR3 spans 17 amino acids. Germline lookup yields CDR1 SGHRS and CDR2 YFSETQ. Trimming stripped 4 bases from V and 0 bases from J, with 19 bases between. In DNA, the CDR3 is TGCGCCAGCAGCAAGGTGTGGTCGGAGAACATGAACACTGAAGCTTTCTTT. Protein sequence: CASSKVWSENMNTEAFF.

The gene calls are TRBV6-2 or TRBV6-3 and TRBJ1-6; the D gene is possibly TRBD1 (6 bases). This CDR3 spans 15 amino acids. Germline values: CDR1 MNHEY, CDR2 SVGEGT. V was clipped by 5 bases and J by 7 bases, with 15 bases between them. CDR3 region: CASSTARDINSPLHF. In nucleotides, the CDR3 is TGTGCCAGCAGTACGGCCCGGGACATAAATTCACCCCTCCACTTT.

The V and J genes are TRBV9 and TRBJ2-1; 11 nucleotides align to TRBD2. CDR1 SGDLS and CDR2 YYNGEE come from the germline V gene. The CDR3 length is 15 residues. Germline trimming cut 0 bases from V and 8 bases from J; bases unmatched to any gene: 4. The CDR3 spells CASSVVGTSGDEQFF. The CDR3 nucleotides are TGTGCCAGCAGCGTAGTAGGGACTAGCGGTGATGAGCAGTTCTTC.

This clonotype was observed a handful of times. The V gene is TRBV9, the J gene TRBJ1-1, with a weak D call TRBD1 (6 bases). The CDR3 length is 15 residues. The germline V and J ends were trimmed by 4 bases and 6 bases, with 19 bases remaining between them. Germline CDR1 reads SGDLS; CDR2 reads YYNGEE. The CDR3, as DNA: TGTGCCAGCAGCTACCGGGACACCGGAGGCGCTGAAGCTTTCTTT. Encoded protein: CASSYRDTGGAEAFF.

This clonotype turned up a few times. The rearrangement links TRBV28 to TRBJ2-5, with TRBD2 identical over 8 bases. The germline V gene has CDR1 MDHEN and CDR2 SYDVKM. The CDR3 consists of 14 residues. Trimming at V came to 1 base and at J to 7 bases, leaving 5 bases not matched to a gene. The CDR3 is CASSLSGGQGTQYF. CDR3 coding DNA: TGTGCCAGCAGTTTATCGGGAGGGCAGGGGACCCAGTACTTC.

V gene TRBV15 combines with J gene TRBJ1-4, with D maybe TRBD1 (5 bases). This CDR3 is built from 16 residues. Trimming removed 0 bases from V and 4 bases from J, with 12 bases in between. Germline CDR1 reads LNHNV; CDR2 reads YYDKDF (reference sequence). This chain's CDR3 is CATSRDWRGGNEKLFF. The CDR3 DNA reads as TGTGCCACCAGCAGAGATTGGAGGGGTGGTAATGAAAAACTGTTTTTT.

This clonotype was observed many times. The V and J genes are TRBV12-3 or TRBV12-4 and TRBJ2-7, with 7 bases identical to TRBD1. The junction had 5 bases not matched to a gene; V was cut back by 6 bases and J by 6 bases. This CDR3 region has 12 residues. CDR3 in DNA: TGTGCCAGCAGCCTAACAGGGGCCGAGCAGTACTTC. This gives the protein CASSLTGAEQYF.